This TCR beta chain was documented in a study of identical twins. TCRdb used MiXCR to reprocess the 5' RACE reads, holding one entry per CDR3 protein. The profile shows about 810,000 distinct CDR3 sequences, 9% to 15% of them singletons. After removal of 5 bases from V and 1 base from J, the junction contained 6 bases not matched to a gene. The germline V gene encodes CDR1 DFQATT and CDR2 SNEGSKA (reference sequence). This CDR3 comprises 16 residues. This same sample was also part of a study on yellow fever vaccine responses in identical twins.

The sample consisted of PBMCs. The V call is TRBV20-1, the J call TRBJ2-5; 14 bases are a match to TRBD2. The origin of this receptor is a woman under 30 in good health. CDR3 amino acids: CSAHGLAGGPQETQYF. In DNA, the CDR3 is TGCAGTGCTCATGGACTAGCGGGGGGTCCCCAAGAGACCCAGTACTTC.